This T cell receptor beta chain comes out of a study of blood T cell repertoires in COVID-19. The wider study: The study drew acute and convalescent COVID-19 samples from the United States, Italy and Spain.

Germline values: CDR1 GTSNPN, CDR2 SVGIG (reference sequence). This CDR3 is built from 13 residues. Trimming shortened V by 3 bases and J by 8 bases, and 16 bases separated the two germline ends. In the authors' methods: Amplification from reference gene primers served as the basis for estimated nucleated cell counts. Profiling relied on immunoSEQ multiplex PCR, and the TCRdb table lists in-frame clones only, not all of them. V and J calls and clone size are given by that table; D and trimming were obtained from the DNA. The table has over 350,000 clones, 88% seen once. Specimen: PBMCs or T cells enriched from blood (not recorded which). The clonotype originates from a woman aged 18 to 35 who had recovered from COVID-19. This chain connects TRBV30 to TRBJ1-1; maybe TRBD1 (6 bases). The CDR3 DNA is TGTGCCTGGAGCGCCGACATAACAGGGGAAGCTTTCTTT. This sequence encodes CAWSADITGEAFF.